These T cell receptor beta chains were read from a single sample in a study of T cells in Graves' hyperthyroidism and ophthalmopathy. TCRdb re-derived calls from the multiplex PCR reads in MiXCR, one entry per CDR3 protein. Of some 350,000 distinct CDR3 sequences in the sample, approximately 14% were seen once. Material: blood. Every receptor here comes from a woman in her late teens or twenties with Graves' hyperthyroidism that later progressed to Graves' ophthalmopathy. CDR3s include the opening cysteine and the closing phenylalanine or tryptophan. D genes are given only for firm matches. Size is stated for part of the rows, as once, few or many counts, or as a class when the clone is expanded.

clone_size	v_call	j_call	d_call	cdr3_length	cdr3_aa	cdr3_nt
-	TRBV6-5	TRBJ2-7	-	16	CASSYPVQPNTYEQYF	TGTGCCAGCAGTTACCCCGTGCAGCCGAACACCTACGAGCAGTACTTC
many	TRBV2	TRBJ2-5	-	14	CASSDLPRQETQYF	TGTGCCAGCAGTGACTTACCCCGACAAGAGACCCAGTACTTC
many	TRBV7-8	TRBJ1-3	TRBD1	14	CASSWGQSGNTIYF	TGTGCCAGCAGCTGGGGACAGTCTGGAAACACCATATATTTT
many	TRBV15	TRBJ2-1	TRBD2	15	CATSREAGADNEQFF	TGTGCCACCAGCAGAGAAGCGGGAGCGGACAATGAGCAGTTCTTC
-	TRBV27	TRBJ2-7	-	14	CAGSIYRGGDEQYF	TGTGCCGGCAGTATATACAGGGGAGGCGACGAGCAGTACTTC
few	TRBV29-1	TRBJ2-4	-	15	CSPGGFFLAKNIQYF	TGCAGCCCTGGAGGCTTTTTTCTAGCCAAAAACATTCAGTACTTC
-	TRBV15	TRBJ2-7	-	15	CATSRDVAGTYEQYF	TGTGCCACCAGCAGAGACGTTGCGGGAACCTACGAGCAGTACTTC
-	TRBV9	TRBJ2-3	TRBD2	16	CASSSGLAESTDTQYF	TGTGCCAGCAGCTCGGGACTAGCGGAAAGCACAGATACGCAGTATTTT
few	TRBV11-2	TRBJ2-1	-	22	CASSSYPNVSGTTQRPYNEQFF	TGTGCCAGCAGCTCTTACCCCAACGTTTCCGGGACAACCCAGAGGCCCTACAATGAGCAGTTCTTC
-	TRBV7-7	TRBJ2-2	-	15	CASSLGQGFTGELFF	TGTGCTAGCAGCTTAGGCCAGGGATTCACCGGGGAGCTGTTTTTT
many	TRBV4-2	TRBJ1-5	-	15	CASSQDVGGNQPQHF	TGTGCCAGCAGCCAAGACGTCGGGGGCAATCAGCCCCAGCATTTT
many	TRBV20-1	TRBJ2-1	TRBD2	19	CSAMGLKGLAGVPHNEQFF	TGCAGTGCTATGGGCCTCAAAGGACTAGCGGGAGTTCCCCACAATGAGCAGTTCTTC
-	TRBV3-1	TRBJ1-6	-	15	CASSLGVPSGSPLHF	TGTGCCAGCAGCCTGGGGGTTCCCTCGGGTTCACCCCTCCACTTT
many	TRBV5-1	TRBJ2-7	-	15	CASSLYETTSYEQYF	TGCGCCAGCAGCTTGTACGAGACCACCTCCTACGAGCAGTACTTC
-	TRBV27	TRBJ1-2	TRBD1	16	CASSLSLTGGVGGYTF	TGTGCCAGCAGTTTATCGCTTACAGGGGGGGTGGGCGGCTACACCTTC
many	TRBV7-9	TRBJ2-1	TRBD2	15	CASSSPSGSIDEQFF	TGTGCCAGCAGTTCACCTAGCGGGAGTATCGATGAGCAGTTCTTC
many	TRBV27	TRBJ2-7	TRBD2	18	CASVPPLAGGPGTYEQYF	TGTGCCAGCGTTCCCCCACTAGCGGGAGGGCCGGGAACCTACGAGCAGTACTTC
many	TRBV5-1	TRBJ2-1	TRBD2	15	CASSPSGRMGNEQFF	TGCGCCAGCAGCCCCAGCGGGAGAATGGGTAATGAGCAGTTCTTC
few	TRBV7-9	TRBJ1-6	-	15	CASTNSGTRNSPLHF	TGTGCTAGCACCAACTCCGGGACACGGAATTCACCCCTCCACTTT
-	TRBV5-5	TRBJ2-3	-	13	CASSLVEGDTQYF	TGTGCCAGCAGCTTGGTGGAGGGGGATACGCAGTATTTT
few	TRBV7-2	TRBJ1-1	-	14	CASSRVRVGTEAFF	TGTGCCAGCAGCCGTGTGAGGGTGGGCACTGAAGCTTTCTTT
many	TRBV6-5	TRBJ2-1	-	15	CASSYRRGAYNEQFF	TGTGCCAGCAGTTACCGGAGAGGCGCCTACAATGAGCAGTTCTTC
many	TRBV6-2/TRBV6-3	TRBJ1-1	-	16	CASSYRLQGLNTEAFF	TGTGCCAGCAGTTACCGCTTACAGGGATTGAACACTGAAGCTTTCTTT
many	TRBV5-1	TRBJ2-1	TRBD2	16	CASSLTLREGYNEQFF	TGCGCCAGCAGCTTGACTCTGCGGGAGGGCTACAATGAGCAGTTCTTC
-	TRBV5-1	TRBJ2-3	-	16	CASSPPKVASTDTQYF	TGCGCCAGCAGCCCTCCCAAGGTAGCTAGCACAGATACGCAGTATTTT
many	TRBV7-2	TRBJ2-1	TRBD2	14	CASTRTSPFHEQFF	TGTGCCAGCACCCGGACTAGCCCTTTTCATGAGCAGTTCTTC
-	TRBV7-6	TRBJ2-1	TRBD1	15	CASSSTGGIHNEQFF	TGTGCCAGCAGCTCAACAGGGGGCATCCACAATGAGCAGTTCTTC
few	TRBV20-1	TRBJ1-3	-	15	CSASNWGNPGNTIYF	TGCAGTGCCTCCAATTGGGGGAACCCTGGAAACACCATATATTTT
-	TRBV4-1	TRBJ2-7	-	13	CASSHEPPYEQYF	TGCGCCAGCAGCCACGAACCCCCCTACGAGCAGTACTTC
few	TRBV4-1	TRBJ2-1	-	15	CASSQEPSSYNEQFF	TGCGCCAGCAGCCAAGAGCCCAGCTCCTACAATGAGCAGTTCTTC
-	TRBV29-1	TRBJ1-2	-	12	CSVEGTLYGYTF	TGCAGCGTTGAGGGGACCCTCTATGGCTACACCTTC
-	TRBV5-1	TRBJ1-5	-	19	CASSTTTESGFYSNQPQHF	TGCGCCAGCAGCACAACCACAGAATCGGGGTTTTATAGCAATCAGCCCCAGCATTTT
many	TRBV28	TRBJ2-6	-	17	CASSSPGPSSGANVLTF	TGTGCCAGCAGTTCACCGGGACCGAGCTCTGGGGCCAACGTCCTGACTTTC
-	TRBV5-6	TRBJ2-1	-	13	CASSPGTSNEQFF	TGTGCCAGCAGTCCCGGGACAAGCAATGAGCAGTTCTTC
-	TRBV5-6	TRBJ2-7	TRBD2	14	CASSLAGDLYEQYF	TGTGCCAGCAGCTTAGCGGGAGACCTCTACGAGCAGTACTTC
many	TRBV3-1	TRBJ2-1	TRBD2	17	CASKRSGTSGTRNEQFF	TGTGCCAGCAAGAGGTCTGGGACTAGCGGGACGAGGAATGAGCAGTTCTTC
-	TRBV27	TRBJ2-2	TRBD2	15	CASLPSGINTGELFF	TGTGCCAGCCTCCCCAGCGGGATCAACACCGGGGAGCTGTTTTTT